The present T cell receptor beta chain was sequenced within a study of T cells in Graves' hyperthyroidism and ophthalmopathy. Whole-study results and caveats: Ophthalmopathy was distinguished from stable hyperthyroidism by 13 V-J signatures. Most thyroid clonotypes with frequency above 0.001 were detected in blood.

Thyroid ultrasound, orbital computed tomography, clinical symptoms, and serum thyroxine and TRAb underpinned diagnoses. PBMCs were derived from 7.5 to 10 ml fresh peripheral blood. Template material for amplifying TCR beta CDR3 regions consisted of RNA transcripts. Primed by the HTBI set, a first-round RT-PCR was run on the TCR CDR3. TCRdb passed the multiplex PCR reads through MiXCR, listing each CDR3 protein once. The table records about 400,000 distinct CDR3 sequences, 14% to 15% of them present only once. This clonotype has a count of ten or more. Antigen: not known. Trimming removed 7 bases from V and 0 bases from J, with 10 bases in between. CDR1 is WSHSY and CDR2 is SAAADI in the germline V gene. This CDR3 has 13 amino acids.

This sequence was found in a young woman with Graves' hyperthyroidism. The sample taken for sequencing was blood. V and J are TRBV10-2 and TRBJ2-7; no reliable D call. CDR3 sequence reads: CASTGSSSYEQYF. The CDR3 coding sequence is TGCGCCAGCACCGGTTCTAGCTCCTACGAGCAGTACTTC.